This TCR beta chain was found in a study of T cells in Graves' hyperthyroidism and ophthalmopathy. RNA transcripts yielded amplified TCR beta CDR3 regions. Carried out on the TCR CDR3, a first-round RT-PCR used the HTBI primer set. A single record per CDR3 protein comes from TCRdb applying MiXCR to the multiplex PCR reads. The table has around 540,000 distinct CDR3 sequences, about 16% seen once; the top ten hold about 31%. V lost 2 bases, J lost 8 bases, and 19 bases lay in between. This CDR3 region has 16 residues. Looked up from germline, CDR1 is LGHDT and CDR2 is YNNKEL (reference sequence). In its sample, this clonotype was seen a few times. Diagnosis rested on symptoms, serum thyroxine and TRAb, thyroid ultrasound, and orbital computed tomography.

This chain connects TRBV3-1 to TRBJ2-1; TRBD2 might be the D (6 bases). The specimen was blood. This sequence was found in a woman younger than 45 with Graves' ophthalmopathy. Written as DNA, the CDR3 is TGTGCCAGCAGCCAATCCGGGAGAACGGGACGTGATGAGCAGTTCTTC. It encodes CASSQSGRTGRDEQFF.